Listed here are 22 T cell receptor beta chains from one sample, sequenced in a study of T cells in Graves' hyperthyroidism and ophthalmopathy. Amplification yielded TCR beta CDR3 regions, with RNA transcripts as the source. Initially, a first-round RT-PCR of the TCR CDR3 employed the HTBI primer set. Via MiXCR, TCRdb re-called the multiplex PCR reads, giving one row per CDR3 protein. The data contain about 480,000 distinct CDR3 sequences, approximately 23% of them singletons. The sample taken for sequencing was blood. Every receptor here comes from a woman between 65 and 79 years old with Graves' ophthalmopathy.

In its sample, this clonotype was seen a few times. The chain couples TRBV6-5 to TRBJ2-3; D not resolved. The CDR3 sequence is 14 residues long. Per germline, CDR1 MNHEY and CDR2 SVGAGI. V shed 2 bases and J shed 2 bases, with 8 bases lying between them. The CDR3 DNA is TGTGCCAGCAGTTACAGGTCCACCACAGATACGCAGTATTTT. It is translated as CASSYRSTTDTQYF.

There are a few counts of this clonotype. The V and J genes are TRBV20-1 and TRBJ2-1; D gene ambiguous. The germline V gene encodes CDR1 DFQATT and CDR2 SNEGSKA (reference sequence). V was trimmed by 3 bases and J by 0 bases, leaving 12 bases between them. The CDR3 spans 15 residues. CDR3 residues: CSARMADPSYNEQFF. The CDR3 DNA follows: TGCAGTGCTAGGATGGCGGACCCCTCCTACAATGAGCAGTTCTTC.

This clonotype was detected ten times or more. V and J are TRBV28 and TRBJ2-7; the D is unclear. This CDR3 region has 14 residues. The V and J ends lost 2 bases and 2 bases respectively, with 10 bases between them. CDR1 is MDHEN, CDR2 SYDVKM, per germline. CDR3 in amino acids: CASSLGSLPYEQYF. The CDR3 DNA follows: TGTGCCAGCAGTTTAGGGTCCCTTCCCTACGAGCAGTACTTC.

This clonotype was seen more than once but under ten times. The rearrangement uses TRBV20-1 and TRBJ2-3; no definite D call. CDR1 DFQATT and CDR2 SNEGSKA come from the germline V gene (reference sequence). CDR3 length: 12 amino acids. V lost 6 bases and J 10 bases, leaving 17 bases between the germline ends. CDR3 sequence reads: CSALTEAPPQYF. The CDR3 DNA is TGCAGTGCCCTTACCGAAGCCCCACCGCAGTATTTT.

This chain uses TRBV4-3 with TRBJ1-6; D possibly corresponds to TRBD1 (5 bases). This CDR3 comprises 14 residues. With 0 bases removed from V and 8 bases from J, the gap between germline ends came to 8 bases. Germline V gene lookup returns CDR1 LGHNA and CDR2 YSLEER. Written as DNA, the CDR3 is TGCGCCAGCAGCCAAGATCGGGGGGATTCACCCCTCCACTTT. Its translation is CASSQDRGDSPLHF.

This clonotype was found a few times. V is TRBV20-1 and J is TRBJ2-2, with 14 bases matching TRBD2. Germline trimming cut 2 bases from V and 5 bases from J; bases unmatched to any gene: 4. Looked up from germline, CDR1 is DFQATT and CDR2 is SNEGSKA (reference sequence). This CDR3 has 16 residues. Written as DNA, the CDR3 is TGCAGTGCTAGACCGACTAGCGGGAGGGAGACCGGGGAGCTGTTTTTT. Protein: CSARPTSGRETGELFF.

V is TRBV30 and J is TRBJ2-2, with 9 bases aligning to TRBD2. From germline, CDR1 is GTSNPN and CDR2 SVGIG (reference sequence). The CDR3 has 16 amino acids. Trimming removed 3 bases from V and 3 bases from J; junction bases left unmatched: 8. The CDR3: CAWSWDRGGDTGELFF. CDR3 sequence (DNA): TGTGCCTGGAGCTGGGATCGCGGGGGGGACACCGGGGAGCTGTTTTTT.

Ten or more counts support this clonotype. V usage is TRBV3-1 and J usage is TRBJ2-1, with D unclear. Germline V lookup: CDR1 LGHDT, CDR2 YNNKEL (reference sequence). The V end lost 0 bases, the J end lost 10 bases, and 4 bases lay between the germline ends. The CDR3 has 11 amino acids. The CDR3 spells CASSQEGEQFF. The CDR3, as DNA: TGTGCCAGCAGCCAAGAGGGGGAGCAGTTCTTC.

CDR3 nucleotides: TGTGCTAGTGGTTTGACCACCGGGGATCGCTACGAGCAGTACTTC. It is translated as CASGLTTGDRYEQYF. The chain uses TRBV12-5 and TRBJ2-7, with D possibly matching TRBD2 (5 bases). This CDR3 is 15 amino acids long. Germline V gene lookup returns CDR1 LGHNT and CDR2 FRNRAP. The V and J ends lost 2 bases and 3 bases respectively, with 14 bases between them.

The sample holds many counts of this clonotype. The chain has TRBV6-2 or TRBV6-3 and TRBJ2-7; D ambiguous. The length of the CDR3 is 16 residues. Trimming removed 0 bases at V and 1 base at J, with 13 bases between. Germline-derived CDR1 and CDR2 are MNHEY and SVGEGT. CDR3 sequence reads: CASSYSNGAPSYEQYF. The CDR3 coding sequence is TGTGCCAGCAGTTACTCGAACGGCGCTCCGTCCTACGAGCAGTACTTC.

The chain carries TRBV5-1 and TRBJ2-1; 12 bases agree with TRBD2. Germline lookup yields CDR1 SGHRS and CDR2 YFSETQ. The CDR3 has 18 residues. After removal of 1 base from V and 7 bases from J, the junction contained 12 bases not matched to a gene. The CDR3 sequence is CASSLFKGTTSGSNEQFF. CDR3 sequence (DNA): TGCGCCAGCAGCTTGTTTAAGGGAACGACTAGCGGGAGTAATGAGCAGTTCTTC.

This clonotype came up a few times. The V call is TRBV20-1, the J call TRBJ2-1, with D uncertain. The germline V gene has CDR1 DFQATT and CDR2 SNEGSKA (reference sequence). The V end lost 2 bases, the J end lost 13 bases, and 12 bases lay between the germline ends. The CDR3 length is 11 residues. The CDR3 is CSARIQEFQFF. CDR3 in DNA: TGCAGTGCTAGAATTCAGGAGTTCCAGTTCTTC.

This chain's CDR3 is CASSHDKRGWRFF. The CDR3 DNA is TGCGCCAGCAGCCATGATAAGCGGGGGTGGCGGTTCTTC. This chain links TRBV5-1 with TRBJ2-1, with 8 bases that match TRBD2. The CDR3 runs 13 residues. Germline V lookup: CDR1 SGHRS, CDR2 YFSETQ. V shed 4 bases, J shed 15 bases, and the junction held 12 bases outside the gene matches. Full variable domain (outside the CDR3, taken from reference TRBV5-1 and TRBJ2-1): KAGVTQTPRYLIKTRGQQVTLSCSPISGHRSVSWYQQTPGQGLQFLFEYFSETQRNKGNFPGRFSGRQFSNSRSEMNVSTLELGDSALYLCASSHDKRGWRFFGPGTRLTVL.

This clonotype was detected only a few times. V and J are TRBV5-1 and TRBJ2-3, with 9 positions matching TRBD2. V was clipped by 0 bases and J by 5 bases; unmatched bases: 10. The CDR3 sequence is 17 residues long. Germline loops: CDR1 SGHRS, CDR2 YFSETQ. In nucleotides, the CDR3 is TGCGCCAGCAGCTTGGTCCAAGCGGGAGGTCTGGAAGATACGCAGTATTTT. This gives the protein CASSLVQAGGLEDTQYF.

This clonotype was observed a few times. The chain couples TRBV2 to TRBJ1-5, with D perhaps matching TRBD1 (5 bases). The CDR3 runs to 15 residues. V dropped 3 bases and J dropped 0 bases, with 9 bases sitting between them. Germline CDR1 SNHLY, CDR2 FYNNEI. CDR3 loop: CASSDGTYSNQPQHF. The CDR3 bases are TGTGCCAGCAGTGACGGGACGTATAGCAATCAGCCCCAGCATTTT.

Ten or more counts support this clonotype. This chain connects TRBV27 to TRBJ1-4; the D is unclear. V lost 4 bases and J lost 7, with 13 bases in between. Germline values: CDR1 MNHEY, CDR2 SMNVEV (reference sequence). The CDR3 is 14 residues long. In nucleotides, the CDR3 is TGTGCCAGCAGTTCCGGTGGTTTTGGTGAAAAACTGTTTTTT. Protein: CASSSGGFGEKLFF. Complete variable domain (other parts from reference TRBV27 and TRBJ1-4): EAQVTQNPRYLITVTGKKLTVTCSQNMNHEYMSWYRQDPGLGLRQIYYSMNVEVTDKGDVPEGYKVSRKEKRNFPLILESPSPNQTSLYFCASSSGGFGEKLFFGSGTQLSVL.

This clonotype was detected a few times. Here the CDR3 DNA reads TGTGCCAGCAGACCTGCAGGGGGCGCTGTCCCCTACGAGCAGTACTTC. Translation: CASRPAGGAVPYEQYF. The J gene is TRBJ2-7, the V gene TRBV7-8; TRBD1 matches 8 bases. The J segment lost 2 bases and the V segment lost 6 bases, leaving 12 bases of the junction unmatched. CDR3 size: 16 residues. The V gene's germline CDR1 is SGHVS and CDR2 FQNEAQ.

The table lists this clonotype with many counts. V gene TRBV30 combines with J gene TRBJ2-1, with D unresolved. Germline V gene data show CDR1 as GTSNPN and CDR2 as SVGIG (reference sequence). This CDR3 is built from 11 residues. Trimming took off 2 bases at V and 8 bases at J, with 7 bases between the two ends. CDR3 residues: CAWSPRDEQFF. In DNA, the CDR3 is TGTGCCTGGAGTCCCCGGGATGAGCAGTTCTTC.

The chain couples TRBV3-1 to TRBJ2-7; D remains ambiguous. Germline-derived CDR1 and CDR2 are LGHDT and YNNKEL (reference sequence). This CDR3 has 13 residues. Trimming removed 4 bases from V and 0 bases from J, with 7 bases in between. CDR3 coding DNA: TGTGCCAGCAGCCGGATTAGCTCCTACGAGCAGTACTTC. Translated: CASSRISSYEQYF.

This clonotype has a count of ten or more. The chain couples TRBV24-1 to TRBJ2-7, with D possibly called TRBD1 or TRBD2 (6 bases each). The CDR3 sequence is 14 residues long. V dropped 2 bases and J dropped 3 bases, with 10 bases sitting between them. CDR1 is KGHDR, CDR2 SFDVKD, per germline. The CDR3 here is CATSDSRDNYEQYF. The CDR3 DNA reads as TGTGCCACCAGTGATTCGCGGGACAACTACGAGCAGTACTTC.

This clonotype was counted only a few times. V is TRBV7-6 and J is TRBJ2-5; no definite D call. V was pared by 1 base and J by 5 bases, with 8 bases between. This CDR3 has 13 amino acids. CDR1 is SGHVS, CDR2 FNYEAQ, per germline. The CDR3 DNA follows: TGTGCCAGCAGCTTAGGGGAATCGGAGACCCAGTACTTC. Its translation: CASSLGESETQYF.

Ten or more counts support this clonotype. CDR3 bases: TGTGCCAGCAGTGAAGGGACAGGGCCGGGTCAGCCCCAGCATTTT. It specifies CASSEGTGPGQPQHF. This chain uses TRBV2 with TRBJ1-5, with 8 bases matching TRBD1. The CDR3 has 15 amino acids. V was pared by 1 base and J by 6 bases, with 5 bases of the junction left unmatched. Germline V gene lookup returns CDR1 SNHLY and CDR2 FYNNEI. Variable domain in full (rest from reference TRBV2 and TRBJ1-5): EPEVTQTPSHQVTQMGQEVILRCVPISNHLYFYWYRQILGQKVEFLVSFYNNEISEKSEIFDDQFSVERPDGSNFTLKIRSTKLEDSAMYFCASSEGTGPGQPQHFGDGTRLSIL.